This T cell receptor beta chain appears in the sequencing data of a study of blood T cell repertoires in COVID-19. Study summary: Specimens from acute and convalescent COVID-19 originated in the United States, Italy and Spain. Sample material is recorded as cDNA or gDNA derived from T cells, B-cell-depleted T cells, or PBMCs.

Method: immunoSEQ multiplex PCR; TCRdb's copy keeps in-frame clones and lacks some. Of about 170,000 clones in the sample, approximately 86% are singletons; the top ten hold under 3%. Seattle participants joined during active infection and were tracked over time. Germline trimming cut 1 base from V and 4 bases from J; bases unmatched to any gene: 7. This CDR3 is built from 17 residues. The V gene's germline CDR1 is SGHDN and CDR2 FVKESK. This chain uses TRBV14 with TRBJ1-6; 7 nucleotides agree with TRBD1. Sample: peripheral blood. This clonotype was sampled from a woman older than 75 with COVID-19, enrolled during active disease. CDR3 sequence: CASSQVDRRGYNSPLHF. Here the CDR3 DNA reads TGTGCCAGCAGCCAAGTGGACAGGAGAGGATATAATTCACCCCTCCACTTT.